These 3 T cell receptor beta chains came from one sample sequenced in a study of T cells in women clearing cervical HPV infection. Data came from immunoSEQ multiplex PCR; TCRdb stores just in-frame clones and leaves some out. The sample table includes about 46,000 clones. Specimen: blood buffy coat. The source is a woman aged 18-69 years with a cervical HPV16 infection that either progressed to CIN3+ or cleared (not recorded which).

For this clone: The read is 3 residues too short to cover the CDR3 end, so that end is filled in from the germline J gene. The chain recombines TRBV2 with TRBJ2-3; D gene uncertain. Trimming took 6 bases from V and 0 from J, leaving 16 bases between them. There are 16 residues in the CDR3. In germline, CDR1 is SNHLY, CDR2 FYNNEI. The CDR3 is CASRRLSSTSTDTQYF. The part of the CDR3 DNA that was read is TGTGCCAGCAGACGTCTTAGCAGCACTAGCACAGATACG.

Regarding this clone: Read sequence stops 3 residues before the CDR3 end, and the germline J gene provides the missing end. This rearrangement joins TRBV19 to TRBJ2-3, with 11 bases that match TRBD1. V gave up 7 bases and J gave up 5 bases; unmatched junction bases: 8. CDR1 is LNHDA, CDR2 SQIVND, per germline (reference sequence). This CDR3 comprises 15 residues. The chain's CDR3 is CASTNGQGAGDTQYF. Partial CDR3 DNA: TGTGCCAGTACCAACGGACAGGGGGCGGGAGATACG.

Concerning this clone itself: Read data end 3 residues before the CDR3 end; the end is taken from the germline J gene. The chain links TRBV7-3 to TRBJ1-1; D is unclear. Between the trimmed V and J ends, which lost 6 bases and 1 base, there was a span of 18 bases. The CDR3 is made up of 16 amino acids. Germline CDR1 reads SGHTA; CDR2 reads FQGTGA. The CDR3 DNA, read in part, is TGTGCCAGCAGACGTCGCTTTGGGCAGTCGAACACTGAA. This codes for CASRRRFGQSNTE. The complete CDR3 reads CASRRRFGQSNTEAFF.